A single sample gave rise to the 5 T cell receptor beta chains below, sequenced in a study of shared clonotypes between healthy human individuals. Here immunoSEQ multiplex PCR was the method, and the copy in TCRdb shows in-frame clones only, minus some. The data show about 600,000 clones, 97% seen once. Source material: naive CD4+ T cells sorted from blood. The sample's subset: CD45RA+ positively selected. These receptors came from a woman between 25 and 40 years old in good health.

This clone is a singleton in its sample. This rearrangement joins TRBV10-3 to TRBJ1-1; TRBD1 might be the D (6 bases). This CDR3 has 14 amino acids. Deletions cut 6 bases from V and 3 bases from J, with 14 bases between. CDR1 is ENHRY and CDR2 is SYGVKD in the germline V gene. CDR3 protein: CAISATGLDTEAFF. CDR3 nucleotide sequence: TGTGCCATCAGCGCCACAGGGTTGGACACTGAAGCTTTCTTT.

The J gene is TRBJ2-3, the V gene TRBV28, with TRBD2 identical over 9 bases. Losses at the gene ends were 6 bases for V and 8 bases for J; bases not matched to a gene: 6. The CDR3 loop spans 13 amino acids. CDR1 is MDHEN, CDR2 SYDVKM, per germline. The CDR3 nucleotides read TGTGCCAGCAGCGAAACTAGCGGGCCTACGCAGTATTTT. It is translated as CASSETSGPTQYF.

V usage is TRBV11-2 and J usage is TRBJ2-1; D may match TRBD1 or TRBD2 (5 bases each). Trimming pared 4 bases from V and 12 bases from J, leaving 19 bases between. This CDR3 has 14 residues. Germline values: CDR1 SGHAT, CDR2 FQNNGV. CDR3 region: CASSWAAGAQGQFF. CDR3 coding DNA: TGTGCCAGCAGCTGGGCCGCCGGGGCCCAGGGGCAGTTCTTC.

The chain carries TRBV12-5 and TRBJ2-1; tentatively, D is TRBD1 (5 bases). From germline, CDR1 is LGHNT and CDR2 FRNRAP. Trimming left V 1 base short and J 10 bases short, with 14 bases between. CDR3 length: 14 amino acids. The CDR3 DNA reads TGTGCTAGTGGTTTGGGGCAGGGTAGTGTGGAGCAGTTCTTC. This translates into CASGLGQGSVEQFF.

The chain carries TRBV6-5 and TRBJ2-7; the match to TRBD1 covers 7 bases. This CDR3 has 13 amino acids. The J segment lost 3 bases and the V segment lost 4 bases, leaving 3 bases of the junction unmatched. Germline CDR1 reads MNHEY; CDR2 reads SVGAGI. The DNA of the CDR3 is TGTGCCAGCAGTTCCGGGACAGTCTACGAGCAGTACTTC. Protein product: CASSSGTVYEQYF.